This TCR beta chain comes out of a study of identifying expanded T cells in peripheral blood. The repertoire was sequenced with immunoSEQ multiplex PCR; TCRdb's copy has only in-frame clones and lacks some. The sample shows around 68,000 clones, around 87% of them seen only once. During the collection period, no donor immune events like infections were recorded. From germline, CDR1 is SGHRS and CDR2 YFSETQ. V lost 0 bases to trimming and J lost 5 bases, with 9 bases between them. The CDR3 is 15 amino acids. In its sample, this clone was seen a few times. Its antigen is still unknown. Study findings and constraints: Technical replicates showed around 1.2 changed clones; roughly two weeks around 15; four weeks 19.

V gene TRBV5-1 combines with J gene TRBJ1-6; unclear D gene. Material for sequencing was blood. The clonotype was recovered from a person between 18 and 75 years old in good health. CDR3: CASSLVSVDNSPLHF. The CDR3 DNA reads as TGCGCCAGCAGCTTGGTTTCGGTAGATAATTCACCCCTCCACTTT.